These 11 T cell receptor beta chains originate from one sample sequenced in a study of blood T cell repertoires in COVID-19. The repertoire was sequenced with immunoSEQ multiplex PCR; TCRdb's copy has only in-frame clones and lacks some. The profile shows about 280,000 clones, 85% to 90% of them singletons. The sequenced sample was PBMCs or T cells enriched from blood (not recorded which). The receptors derive from a woman younger than 35 with acute COVID-19.

The chain links TRBV6-1 to TRBJ2-7; D is perhaps TRBD2 (6 bases). This CDR3 has 15 residues. The V gene lost 1 base and the J gene lost 9 bases, with 19 bases spanning the gap. From germline, CDR1 is MNHNS and CDR2 SASEGT. CDR3 residues: CASSEGGVAGSRQYF. DNA for the CDR3: TGTGCCAGCAGTGAAGGGGGGGTGGCTGGATCTAGGCAGTACTTC.

The chain uses TRBV5-1 and TRBJ2-1; D gene unclear. There are 14 residues in the CDR3. Trimming left V 2 bases short and J 3 bases short, with 9 bases between. Germline CDR1 SGHRS, CDR2 YFSETQ. The CDR3 DNA follows: TGCGCCAGCAGCTTCCCAACCGGCTACAATGAGCAGTTCTTC. Translation gives CASSFPTGYNEQFF.

This clone was found a few times. CDR3: CASSQGTSGSDTEQFF. The CDR3 DNA sequence: TGCGCCAGCAGCCAAGGGACTAGCGGGAGTGACACTGAGCAGTTCTTC. The gene calls are TRBV4-3 and TRBJ2-1; 13 positions agree with TRBD2. CDR3 length: 16 amino acids. The V gene's germline CDR1 is LGHNA and CDR2 YSLEER. V was pared by 1 base and J by 9 bases, with 6 bases of the junction left unmatched.

The rearrangement uses TRBV18 and TRBJ2-7, with 8 bases matching TRBD2. The CDR3 is 16 amino acids. The V gene end was trimmed by 5 bases and the J gene end by 3 bases; junction bases not matched to a gene: 12. CDR1 is KGHSH and CDR2 is LQKENI in the germline V gene. CDR3 sequence (DNA): TGTGCCAGCTCAACAACAGGAACGGGAGGGGACTACGAGCAGTACTTC. Its protein is CASSTTGTGGDYEQYF.

The V and J genes are TRBV7-3 and TRBJ1-1; the match to TRBD1 covers 9 bases. The CDR3 runs to 14 residues. Trimming removed 6 bases from V and 2 bases from J; junction bases left unmatched: 4. Per germline, CDR1 SGHTA and CDR2 FQGTGA. CDR3 DNA sequence: TGTGCCAGCAGTTCGACAGGGGGAAACACTGAAGCTTTCTTT. Residues: CASSSTGGNTEAFF.

The rearrangement joins TRBV13 to TRBJ2-1; 8 nucleotides align to TRBD1. Germline CDR1 PRHDT, CDR2 FYEKMQ (reference sequence). This CDR3 has 14 amino acids. V shed 2 bases, J shed 6 bases, and the junction held 3 bases outside the gene matches. The CDR3 DNA follows: TGTGCCAGCAGCTTACAGGGGGCGGGCAATGAGCAGTTCTTC. Its translation: CASSLQGAGNEQFF. The variable domain in full, with the rest retrieved from reference TRBV13 and TRBJ2-1, is AAGVIQSPRHLIKEKRETATLKCYPIPRHDTVYWYQQGPGQDPQFLISFYEKMQSDKGSIPDRFSAQQFSDYHSELNMSSLELGDSALYFCASSLQGAGNEQFFGPGTRLTVL.

V usage is TRBV2 and J usage is TRBJ2-1; 11 nucleotides line up with TRBD2. CDR3 length equals 14 residues. The V gene end was trimmed by 8 bases and the J gene end by 6 bases; junction bases not matched to a gene: 6. Germline CDR1 SNHLY, CDR2 FYNNEI. CDR3 in DNA: TGTGCCAGCCGGCCCGGACTAGCGGGCAATGAGCAGTTCTTC. Translated, it gives CASRPGLAGNEQFF.

The CDR3 is CASGRGMNTEAFF. For the CDR3, the DNA is TGTGCCAGCGGACGAGGGATGAACACTGAAGCTTTCTTT. The rearrangement links TRBV6-1 to TRBJ1-1; D is unresolved. The germline V and J ends were trimmed by 8 bases and 0 bases, with 10 bases remaining between them. The CDR3 loop spans 13 amino acids. Per germline, CDR1 MNHNS and CDR2 SASEGT.

V gene TRBV5-1 combines with J gene TRBJ2-1; 11 nucleotides align to TRBD2. The CDR3 runs to 20 residues. CDR1 and CDR2 (germline): SGHRS, YFSETQ. The junction had 17 bases not matched to a gene; V was cut back by 4 bases and J by 2 bases. The chain's CDR3 is CASSPPYSGRAKGTYNEQFF. In DNA, the CDR3 is TGCGCCAGCAGCCCTCCTTATAGCGGGAGGGCCAAGGGGACCTACAATGAGCAGTTCTTC.

This chain links TRBV10-2 with TRBJ1-4, with D unresolved. The CDR3 length is 16 residues. V dropped 2 bases and J dropped 4 bases, with 14 bases sitting between them. Looked up from germline, CDR1 is WSHSY and CDR2 is SAAADI. The DNA for the CDR3 is TGCGCCAGCAGTGAGGGGGAGACGGAGGGTAATGAAAAACTGTTTTTT. Amino acids: CASSEGETEGNEKLFF.

This chain's CDR3 is CASSLNNQGLGTYEQYF. Here the CDR3 DNA reads TGTGCCAGCAGCTTGAATAACCAGGGATTGGGGACCTACGAGCAGTACTTC. The chain uses TRBV5-4 and TRBJ2-7, with D perhaps matching TRBD1 (5 bases). The CDR3 consists of 17 residues. Trimming took 1 base from V and 2 from J, leaving 19 bases between them. CDR1 is SGHNT, CDR2 YYREEE, per germline (reference sequence). Full variable domain (rest looked up from reference TRBV5-4 and TRBJ2-7): ETGVTQSPTHLIKTRGQQVTLRCSSQSGHNTVSWYQQALGQGPQFIFQYYREEENGRGNFPPRFSGLQFPNYSSELNVNALELDDSALYLCASSLNNQGLGTYEQYFGPGTRLTVT.